Listed below are T cell receptor beta chains from one sample, sequenced in a study of vaccination and CD4 T cells after COVID-19. Their specific antigens are unknown. TCRdb independently ran MiXCR on the PCR reads; one entry per CDR3 protein. Of approximately 17,000 distinct CDR3 sequences in the sample, roughly 54% were seen once. This sample comprised CD4+ T cells from blood, cultured in vitro, obtained about 7 months after SARS-CoV-2 vaccination. All receptors come from a human donor who had recovered from COVID-19. Both conserved end residues are part of each CDR3. D genes are given only for firm matches. The size entry is marked missing in some rows and otherwise reads once, few, many or a size class.

DNA,CDR3,V,D,length,size,J
TGTGCCAGCAGCTTACAGGGGGTTGCAGAGACCCAGTACTTC,CASSLQGVAETQYF,TRBV11-1,TRBD1,14,.,TRBJ2-5
TGTGCCATCAGTGTTGGTAGCACAGATACGCAGTATTTT,CAISVGSTDTQYF,TRBV10-3,.,13,.,TRBJ2-3
TGTGCCAGCAGCTTACTAGCGGAACAGTACGAGCAGTACTTC,CASSLLAEQYEQYF,TRBV7-9,TRBD2,14,.,TRBJ2-7
TGTGCCAGCAGCTTAGGGCAGGACTATGGCTACACCTTC,CASSLGQDYGYTF,TRBV7-6,.,13,.,TRBJ1-2
TGCAGTGCTAGGGGGACAGGGATCGGCGGGGAGCTGTTTTTT,CSARGTGIGGELFF,TRBV20-1,TRBD1,14,few,TRBJ2-2
TGTGCCAGCAGCCCCGGGGAACTGACAGGGTACCCGAGGGGAGAGACCCAGTACTTC,CASSPGELTGYPRGETQYF,TRBV7-9,TRBD1,19,.,TRBJ2-5
TGTGCCAGCAGCAGGCGGGACAGTTCTCCCCCCCTCACCTTC,CASSRRDSSPPLTF,TRBV7-8,TRBD1,14,.,TRBJ1-2
TGCAGTGCTAGAGAGGCCCGAGGGGTCACTGAAGCTTTCTTT,CSAREARGVTEAFF,TRBV20-1,.,14,.,TRBJ1-1
TGTGCCAGCAGCCCCAGAGCGGAAACCTACGAGCAGTACTTC,CASSPRAETYEQYF,TRBV11-1,.,14,.,TRBJ2-7
TGTGCCAGTAGTATCGGTGGGAGTCTCTACAATGAGCAGTTCTTC,CASSIGGSLYNEQFF,TRBV19,.,15,.,TRBJ2-1
TGTACCAGCACCCCTACCGGGACTGCGACCTACGAGCAGTACTTC,CTSTPTGTATYEQYF,TRBV6-1,.,15,.,TRBJ2-7
TGTGCCAGCAGCCACGGTAGAGAGAACTATGGCTACACCTTC,CASSHGRENYGYTF,TRBV7-2,.,14,.,TRBJ1-2
TGCAGTGCTAGAGAGACCTTGAGCACAGATACGCAGTATTTT,CSARETLSTDTQYF,TRBV20-1,.,14,.,TRBJ2-3
TGTGCCACCAGCTCGCGGGGGGCGAGGGGCTACACCTTC,CATSSRGARGYTF,TRBV24-1,.,13,large,TRBJ1-2
TGCGCCAGCGGTGGGGACAGGGGTGATGGCGAGCAGTACTTC,CASGGDRGDGEQYF,TRBV5-1,TRBD1,14,.,TRBJ2-7
TGTGCCAGCAGTTTATTAGAGACCCAGTACTTC,CASSLLETQYF,TRBV12-3/TRBV12-4,.,11,.,TRBJ2-5
TGTGCCATCAGTGACCCGGGACTAGCGGGGGGCCCCCAAGAGACCCAGTACTTC,CAISDPGLAGGPQETQYF,TRBV10-3,TRBD2,18,medium-sized,TRBJ2-5
TGTGCCAGCAGTCCCCCCCACCGGGACATCCGCCACGAGCAGTACTTC,CASSPPHRDIRHEQYF,TRBV6-2/TRBV6-3,.,16,.,TRBJ2-7
TGTGCCAGCAGTTACTCGACCAACTACGAGCAGTACTTC,CASSYSTNYEQYF,TRBV6-5,.,13,.,TRBJ2-7